Listed below are T cell receptor beta chains from one sample, sequenced in a study of blood T cells in healthy people across ages. Using its own MiXCR run on the 5' RACE reads, TCRdb lists one record per CDR3 protein. The sample contains 650,000 to 900,000 distinct CDR3 sequences, approximately 65% of which appear only once. Input material: blood. The receptors were gathered from a man aged 25 to 45 in good health. CDR3s include the opening cysteine and the closing phenylalanine or tryptophan. D genes are given only for firm matches. Size is stated for part of the rows, as once, few or many counts, or as a class when the clone is expanded.

length	V	size	D	J	DNA	CDR3
14	TRBV5-1	.	.	TRBJ2-7	TGCGCCAGCAGCTTGACAGGGCCCCCCTACGAGCAGTACTTC	CASSLTGPPYEQYF
14	TRBV29-1	once	TRBD1	TRBJ2-7	TGCAGCGTAGATACAGGGGGCCAAGGGTACGAGCAGTACTTC	CSVDTGGQGYEQYF
13	TRBV3-1	.	TRBD1	TRBJ2-5	TGTGCCAGCAGGGAGGGACAGGGTTTGACCCAGTACTTC	CASREGQGLTQYF
15	TRBV4-3	.	.	TRBJ2-5	TGCGCCAGCAGCCAAGATTGGGACTCCCTAGAGACCCAGTACTTC	CASSQDWDSLETQYF
14	TRBV27	few	TRBD2	TRBJ2-5	TGTGCCAGCAGCGGGACTAGCTTTCAAGAGACCCAGTACTTC	CASSGTSFQETQYF
16	TRBV6-2/TRBV6-3	.	TRBD2	TRBJ2-3	TGTGCCAGCAGTTACGGACTAGCGGGGAGCACAGATACGCAGTATTTT	CASSYGLAGSTDTQYF
17	TRBV4-2	.	TRBD2	TRBJ2-4	TGTGCCAGCAGCCCTAGAGCGGGGGGTACAGACAAAAACATTCAGTACTTC	CASSPRAGGTDKNIQYF
17	TRBV13	few	TRBD1	TRBJ1-6	TGTGCCAGCAGCTTAGCCGAGACAGGGAAAAGTAATTCACCCCTCCACTTT	CASSLAETGKSNSPLHF
14	TRBV9	.	.	TRBJ1-2	TGTGCCAGCAGCATCGCTACCGGGGCCTATGGCTACACCTTC	CASSIATGAYGYTF
15	TRBV7-6	.	TRBD1	TRBJ2-5	TGTGCCAGCAGCGTCTGGACAGGGTTATCAGAGACCCAGTACTTC	CASSVWTGLSETQYF
16	TRBV9	.	.	TRBJ2-1	TGTGCCAGCAGCGTAGTTATGAGCGGGCATCGATATGAGCAGTTCTTC	CASSVVMSGHRYEQFF
17	TRBV6-6	.	TRBD2	TRBJ2-1	TGTGCCAGCAGTTACGGACTACTAGCGGGGGGGCCTAGTGAGCAGTTCTTC	CASSYGLLAGGPSEQFF
13	TRBV6-5	.	.	TRBJ2-3	TGTGCCAGCAGTGACGGGGGCTCAGATACGCAGTATTTT	CASSDGGSDTQYF
14	TRBV12-3/TRBV12-4	few	.	TRBJ2-7	TGTGCCAGCAGTTTGAATAGACAGGCCCTCGAGCAGTACTTC	CASSLNRQALEQYF
14	TRBV30	.	TRBD1	TRBJ1-2	TGTGCCTGGAGCAGGGACAGGGGATACTATGGCTACACCTTC	CAWSRDRGYYGYTF
15	TRBV6-2/TRBV6-3	few	.	TRBJ1-4	TGTGCCAGCAGTTCCGTGGCAGGATTAAGAGAAAAACTGTTTTTT	CASSSVAGLREKLFF
15	TRBV9	.	TRBD2	TRBJ2-5	TGTGCCAGCAGCGTGAGCGGGGGTCCACAAGAGACCCAGTACTTC	CASSVSGGPQETQYF
13	TRBV5-4	.	.	TRBJ2-3	TGTGCCAGCAGCTTGTGGGGGCAAGATACGCAGTATTTT	CASSLWGQDTQYF
12	TRBV25-1	.	.	TRBJ1-3	TGTGCCAGCAGTGAATACGCCCACACCATATATTTT	CASSEYAHTIYF
15	TRBV3-1	.	.	TRBJ1-4	TGTGCCAGCAGCCAAGCCACGGTAGGGGGTGAAAAACTGTTTTTT	CASSQATVGGEKLFF
15	TRBV12-3/TRBV12-4	.	.	TRBJ1-2	TGTGCCAGCAGCGCAACAGGGAACCTAAACTATGGCTACACCTTC	CASSATGNLNYGYTF
14	TRBV6-1	.	.	TRBJ2-3	TGTGCCGCCAGACCGTATGGGAGCACAGATACGCAGTATTTT	CAARPYGSTDTQYF
16	TRBV29-1	few	TRBD2	TRBJ2-5	TGCAGCGTTGAAGGAAGGCGGACTAGCGTGAGCGAGACCCAGTACTTC	CSVEGRRTSVSETQYF
17	TRBV4-2	.	TRBD2	TRBJ2-1	TGTGCCAGCAGCCCCCGGACTAGCGGGGCCTCCTACAATGAGCAGTTCTTC	CASSPRTSGASYNEQFF
14	TRBV7-2	.	.	TRBJ2-7	TGTGCCAGCAGCTCCCGGGGCTCACGTTACGAGCAGTACTTC	CASSSRGSRYEQYF
14	TRBV7-6	few	TRBD1	TRBJ2-7	TGTGCCAGCAGCTTAGGGACAGGAGTCTCCGAGCAGTACTTC	CASSLGTGVSEQYF
19	TRBV7-2	.	TRBD2	TRBJ2-3	TGTGCCAGCAGCTTCCCTGAGAACCCACGCGGGGGAGAAACAGATACGCAGTATTTT	CASSFPENPRGGETDTQYF
14	TRBV7-9	.	.	TRBJ2-1	TGTGCCAGCAGCTTAGAGGGGGGAAGGGGCGAAGGGTTCTTC	CASSLEGGRGEGFF
15	TRBV7-2	.	TRBD1	TRBJ1-6	TGTGCCAGCAGCCTGACAGGGAGATATAACTCACCCCTCCACTTT	CASSLTGRYNSPLHF
18	TRBV20-1	many	TRBD2	TRBJ2-4	TGCAGTGCTGCTAGACTAGCGGGGGGGGTGGTAAGCAAAAACATTCAGTACTTC	CSAARLAGGVVSKNIQYF
15	TRBV4-3	.	TRBD1	TRBJ2-7	TGCGCCAGCAGCCAGCTCGGACAGGCTCAATACGAGCAGTACTTC	CASSQLGQAQYEQYF
15	TRBV7-2	.	TRBD1	TRBJ2-1	TGTGCCTGCAGCGCGGACAGGGGGAAGTACAATGAGCAGTTCTTC	CACSADRGKYNEQFF
16	TRBV27	.	TRBD1	TRBJ2-1	TGTGCCAGCAGCGATCCGGACAGGAGCTCCTACAATGAGCAGTTCTTC	CASSDPDRSSYNEQFF
16	TRBV7-2	.	TRBD2	TRBJ2-3	TGTGCCAGCAGCTGGGGGACTAGCTACGGCACAGATACGCAGTATTTT	CASSWGTSYGTDTQYF
13	TRBV20-1	.	.	TRBJ2-7	TGCAGTGCTACCGGACTCGAATCCTACGAGCAGTACTTC	CSATGLESYEQYF
17	TRBV6-2/TRBV6-3	.	TRBD1	TRBJ1-1	TGTGCCAGCATCGGATCCGACAGGGGGGTAGGCTGCACTGAAGCTTTCTTT	CASIGSDRGVGCTEAFF
16	TRBV29-1	few	TRBD2	TRBJ2-3	TGCAGCGTTCAAGGTCCAGCGGGGGCCCGCACAGATACGCAGTATTTT	CSVQGPAGARTDTQYF
12	TRBV12-3/TRBV12-4	few	.	TRBJ2-1	TGTGCCAGCAGCAACTGGGTAACTGAGCAGTTCTTC	CASSNWVTEQFF
15	TRBV25-1	.	TRBD1	TRBJ2-7	TGTGCCAGCAGTGAGGGGACAGCCCCGACCTACGAGCAGTACTTC	CASSEGTAPTYEQYF
15	TRBV28	.	.	TRBJ1-4	TGTGTCAGCAGCATAGTCAGGGAGGGGAGTGAAAAACTGTTTTTT	CVSSIVREGSEKLFF
16	TRBV5-1	.	.	TRBJ1-2	TGCGCCAGCAGCTTGGCTCCGGGACGGGTAAACTATGGCTACACCTTC	CASSLAPGRVNYGYTF
14	TRBV15	.	.	TRBJ2-7	TGTGCCACCAGCAGAGAAGACAGCGACTACGAGCAGTACTTC	CATSREDSDYEQYF
13	TRBV20-1	once	.	TRBJ1-6	TGCAGTGCCCGGACGGAAAACTATTCACCCCTCCACTTT	CSARTENYSPLHF
17	TRBV6-1	few	.	TRBJ1-5	TGTGCCAGCAGTGAACTCCCGGGGGCCTATAGCAATCAGCCCCAGCATTTT	CASSELPGAYSNQPQHF
17	TRBV13	.	.	TRBJ2-7	TGTGCCAGCAGCTTAGTTAAGGCAGGCAAACTCCCCTACGAGCAGTACTTC	CASSLVKAGKLPYEQYF
14	TRBV20-1	.	TRBD1	TRBJ2-1	TGCAGTGCTAGGGACAGGTCCATCTACAATGAGCAGTTCTTC	CSARDRSIYNEQFF
15	TRBV4-3	.	.	TRBJ2-1	TGCGCCAGCAGCCAAGCACTAGCCTCGTCCTATGAGCAGTTCTTC	CASSQALASSYEQFF
14	TRBV10-3	.	TRBD2	TRBJ2-1	TGTGCCATCAGTCCCCCAGCGGGGGGAAATGAGCAGTTCTTC	CAISPPAGGNEQFF
18	TRBV10-3	.	.	TRBJ1-6	TGTGCCATCAGTGAGGCTCAGGGATGGCCTACTGGGGGTGCACCCCTCCACTTT	CAISEAQGWPTGGAPLHF
14	TRBV12-3/TRBV12-4	.	.	TRBJ2-3	TGTGCCAGCACGCCCAGGGTAGGAACAGATACGCAGTATTTT	CASTPRVGTDTQYF
16	TRBV5-1	.	TRBD1	TRBJ2-1	TGCGCCAGCATCGAACAACCTGACAGGGATGTGAGTGAGCAGTTCTTC	CASIEQPDRDVSEQFF
12	TRBV6-5	.	.	TRBJ2-1	TGTGCCAGCAGGACAGCGGACAATGAGCAGTTCTTC	CASRTADNEQFF
15	TRBV27	.	.	TRBJ2-3	TGTGCCAGCAGTTTATCGGCGGTCGGCACAGATACGCAGTATTTT	CASSLSAVGTDTQYF
14	TRBV20-1	.	TRBD2	TRBJ2-7	TGCAGTGCCCCCGCAGCGACTAGCATTGGCGAGCAGTACTTC	CSAPAATSIGEQYF
15	TRBV9	few	TRBD2	TRBJ2-1	TGTGCCAGCAGCACGAGCGGGGGCCACTACAATGAGCAGTTCTTC	CASSTSGGHYNEQFF
13	TRBV5-1	.	.	TRBJ1-1	TGCGCCAGCAGCTTGCCTCGGGGGGATGAAGCTTTCTTT	CASSLPRGDEAFF
15	TRBV5-6	.	.	TRBJ2-1	TGTGCCAGCAGCTTTCTAGGGTGGCAAATCAATGAGCAGTTCTTC	CASSFLGWQINEQFF
15	TRBV25-1	few	TRBD2	TRBJ2-1	TGTGCCAGCAGTGAATATATTCTAGCGGGGAATGAGCAGTTCTTC	CASSEYILAGNEQFF
15	TRBV29-1	few	TRBD1	TRBJ2-7	TGCAGCGTCGAGGGGACAGGCTCCTTCTCCTACGAGCAGTACTTC	CSVEGTGSFSYEQYF